Presented here are 21 T cell receptor beta chains from one specimen sequenced in a study of T cells in Graves' hyperthyroidism and ophthalmopathy. Authors of the study amplified TCR beta CDR3 regions from RNA transcripts. The HTBI primer set was used in a first-round RT-PCR of the TCR CDR3. MiXCR was run by TCRdb on the multiplex PCR reads, yielding one entry per CDR3 protein. This sample yields around 580,000 distinct CDR3 sequences, of which 15% to 20% are seen a single time; approximately 18% belongs to the top ten. Sequenced sample: blood. All receptors derive from a woman in her late teens or twenties with Graves' hyperthyroidism.

This clonotype was seen a handful of times. The chain recombines TRBV13 with TRBJ2-5, with TRBD2 as a possible D gene (5 bases). This CDR3 contains 14 residues. Trimming cost V 2 bases and J 7 bases, with 14 bases left between them. Germline CDR1 reads PRHDT; CDR2 reads FYEKMQ (reference sequence). This CDR3 reads CASSLSGTAGTQYF. The CDR3 DNA sequence: TGTGCCAGCAGCTTAAGTGGTACCGCGGGGACCCAGTACTTC.

This clonotype was seen a few times. The chain couples TRBV10-3 to TRBJ2-1; D possibly uses TRBD1 or TRBD2 (5 bases each). This CDR3 has 15 residues. Trimming cost V 3 bases and J 3 bases, with 12 bases left between them. Germline V gene sequence: CDR1 ENHRY, CDR2 SYGVKD. CDR3: CAISDGQGDYNEQFF. For the CDR3, the DNA is TGTGCCATCAGTGATGGGCAGGGAGACTACAATGAGCAGTTCTTC.

This clonotype was counted at least ten times. The chain carries TRBV7-6 and TRBJ2-5; D gene uncertain. The CDR3 is made up of 14 amino acids. V lost 2 bases to trimming and J lost 1 base, with 8 bases between them. Germline CDR1 reads SGHVS; CDR2 reads FNYEAQ. The CDR3 is CASSLTQTQETQYF. The DNA for the CDR3 is TGTGCCAGCAGCTTAACGCAAACCCAAGAGACCCAGTACTTC.

This chain links TRBV7-2 with TRBJ2-3; D possibly corresponds to TRBD1 (6 bases). CDR1 is SGHTA, CDR2 FQGNSA, per germline. This CDR3 contains 13 residues. Trimming removed 8 bases at V and 1 base at J, with 10 bases between. The CDR3 DNA reads TGTGCCAGCGAGGGGGACGGCACAGATACGCAGTATTTT. This translates into CASEGDGTDTQYF.

This clonotype showed up many times. The chain uses TRBV27 and TRBJ2-3; TRBD1 matches at 9 bases. With 5 bases clipped from V and 5 bases from J, the junction kept 11 bases outside the gene matches. CDR3 size: 16 residues. In germline, CDR1 is MNHEY, CDR2 SMNVEV (reference sequence). The CDR3 DNA reads as TGTGCCAGCAGTCCCTATCACGGACAGGGGATAGATACGCAGTATTTT. Translation gives CASSPYHGQGIDTQYF.

This clonotype was observed a handful of times. The chain employs TRBV12-3 or TRBV12-4 and TRBJ1-1; D ambiguous. The CDR3 is made up of 13 amino acids. Trimming left V 5 bases short and J 6 bases short, with 13 bases between. The CDR3 reads CASSKPERSEAFF. CDR3 sequence (DNA): TGTGCCAGCAGTAAACCCGAGAGGTCTGAAGCTTTCTTT.

This clonotype has only a few counts. The chain has TRBV7-9 and TRBJ2-2; D is undetermined. The CDR3 length is 14 residues. CDR1 and CDR2 (germline): SEHNR, FQNEAQ (reference sequence). V was trimmed by 3 bases and J by 4 bases, leaving 9 bases between them. Written as DNA, the CDR3 is TGTGCCAGCAGCTTTGACACGCTCACCGGGGAGCTGTTTTTT. Amino acid sequence: CASSFDTLTGELFF.

With respect to this clonotype: Being one base from a much bigger clone, this may be a read error. The conserved closing phenylalanine or tryptophan is absent in this CDR3, likely reflecting a read error. This sequence joins TRBV20-1 and TRBJ1-4, with D possibly being TRBD1 (5 bases). Germline V CDR1 and CDR2: DFQATT, SNEGSKA (reference sequence). The CDR3 consists of 15 residues. V lost 6 bases and J 0 bases, leaving 14 bases between the germline ends. The CDR3 coding sequence is TGCAGTGCGGGACCGTGGGACTCAACTAATGAAAAACTGTTTCTT. As protein: CSAGPWDSTNEKLFL.

In its sample, this clonotype was seen a few times. The junction differs from germline at one of its ends, possibly a read error. This chain joins TRBV7-2 and TRBJ2-7, with D possibly being TRBD2 (6 bases). There are 14 residues in the CDR3. Looked up from germline, CDR1 is SGHTA and CDR2 is FQGNSA. The CDR3 spells CASRLDGSRIEQYF. CDR3 nucleotides: TGTGCCAGCAGATTAGACGGGAGTCGTATCGAGCAGTACTTC.

The rearrangement uses TRBV5-1 and TRBJ2-3; no reliable D call. The CDR3 sequence is 13 residues long. Germline V lookup: CDR1 SGHRS, CDR2 YFSETQ. Trimming removed 0 bases from V and 7 bases from J, with 9 bases in between. The CDR3 DNA reads as TGCGCCAGCAGCTTGGCCCCCGCTAATACGCAGTATTTT. Protein product: CASSLAPANTQYF.

This clonotype was counted ten times or more. The chain has TRBV6-1 and TRBJ2-7; 7 nucleotides align to TRBD2. Unmatched junction bases numbered 6, after V lost 5 bases and J lost 2 bases. From germline, CDR1 is MNHNS and CDR2 SASEGT. CDR3 length: 14 amino acids. CDR3 sequence reads: CASSRERGTYEQYF. The DNA of the CDR3 is TGTGCCAGCAGTCGGGAGCGGGGAACCTACGAGCAGTACTTC.

This clonotype was seen ten or more times. The gene calls are TRBV6-5 and TRBJ2-7, with D perhaps TRBD2 (5 bases). Trimming removed 0 bases from V and 1 base from J, with 10 bases in between. The CDR3 covers 15 residues. The germline gives CDR1 MNHEY, CDR2 SVGAGI. CDR3 protein: CASSYSRLASYEQYF. CDR3 coding DNA: TGTGCCAGCAGTTACTCGAGGCTAGCATCCTACGAGCAGTACTTC.

This clonotype was picked up a small number of times. This chain links TRBV20-1 with TRBJ1-2; 7 bases fit TRBD1. Germline CDR1 is DFQATT and CDR2 is SNEGSKA (reference sequence). V gave up 3 bases and J gave up 2 bases; unmatched junction bases: 6. The CDR3 has 14 amino acids. The CDR3 protein is CSASPRGQNYGYTF. As DNA, the CDR3 is TGCAGTGCTAGCCCCCGGGGACAGAACTATGGCTACACCTTC.

This clonotype came up many times. This CDR3 is CASSPRGGKGGYNEQFF. The CDR3 bases are TGTGCCAGCAGCCCCCGGGGGGGTAAGGGGGGCTACAATGAGCAGTTCTTC. The V and J genes are TRBV7-2 and TRBJ2-1; TRBD2 aligns across 8 bases. The ends lost 5 bases at V and 3 bases at J; junction bases unmatched: 12. Germline V gene data show CDR1 as SGHTA and CDR2 as FQGNSA. The CDR3 runs 17 residues.

This clonotype was counted ten times or more. The rearrangement links TRBV29-1 to TRBJ1-2; D unclear. From germline, CDR1 is SQVTM and CDR2 ANQGSEA. The CDR3 runs 12 residues. Trimming left V 6 bases short and J 2 bases short, with 10 bases between. The CDR3: CSVTRRNYGYTF. CDR3 nucleotides: TGCAGCGTGACTCGGCGAAACTATGGCTACACCTTC.

In its sample, this clonotype was seen many times. The rearrangement links TRBV11-2 to TRBJ2-5; possibly TRBD1 for D (6 bases). CDR3 length: 13 amino acids. Trimming shortened V by 1 base and J by 6 bases, and 9 bases separated the two germline ends. Germline V gene lookup returns CDR1 SGHAT and CDR2 FQNNGV. The CDR3 coding sequence is TGTGCCAGCAGCTTAGGACAGGTCCAGACCCAGTACTTC. It yields the protein CASSLGQVQTQYF.

This clonotype appeared once. The chain employs TRBV4-1 and TRBJ2-7; TRBD1 matches 9 bases. Unmatched junction bases numbered 6, after V lost 1 base and J lost 2 bases. Germline V gives CDR1 MGHRA, CDR2 YSYEKL. The CDR3 covers 16 residues. The CDR3 spells CASSQGSGTGTYEQYF. CDR3 DNA: TGCGCCAGCAGCCAAGGCTCCGGGACAGGGACCTACGAGCAGTACTTC.

This clonotype was found many times. The V and J genes are TRBV12-3 or TRBV12-4 and TRBJ1-2; the D gene is possibly TRBD1 (5 bases). The ends were cut back, 6 bases at V and 5 bases at J, with 13 bases in the middle. The CDR3 spans 13 residues. CDR3 residues: CASSAGTVYGYTF. The CDR3, as DNA: TGTGCCAGCAGCGCCGGGACCGTTTATGGCTACACCTTC.

This clonotype was counted ten times or more. The V gene is TRBV28, the J gene TRBJ2-5; TRBD2 matches 11 bases. CDR1 MDHEN and CDR2 SYDVKM come from the germline V gene. The CDR3 is made up of 15 amino acids. V shed 2 bases and J 5 bases; nucleotides not matched to a gene: 4. CDR3 sequence reads: CASSLRLAGGETQYF. For the CDR3, the DNA is TGTGCCAGCAGTTTACGCCTAGCGGGGGGCGAGACCCAGTACTTC.

At least ten counts were recorded for this clonotype. The chain uses TRBV5-1 and TRBJ2-7; D call uncertain. CDR3 size: 13 residues. The ends were cut back, 0 bases at V and 9 bases at J, with 13 bases in the middle. Germline V gives CDR1 SGHRS, CDR2 YFSETQ. The CDR3 bases are TGCGCCAGCAGCTTGGTCATAGGGCACGCGCAGTACTTC. It specifies CASSLVIGHAQYF.

With respect to this clonotype: This could be a read error, since a much larger clone is one nucleotide away. The CDR3 is CASSPSDAQETQYF. The CDR3 region has the DNA TGTGCCAGCAGCCCTTCGGACGCTCAAGAGACCCAGTACTTC. The chain links TRBV7-9 to TRBJ2-5; D not resolved. CDR3 length equals 14 residues. The V end lost 5 bases, the J end lost 2 bases, and 12 bases lay between the germline ends. Germline V gene lookup returns CDR1 SEHNR and CDR2 FQNEAQ (reference sequence).